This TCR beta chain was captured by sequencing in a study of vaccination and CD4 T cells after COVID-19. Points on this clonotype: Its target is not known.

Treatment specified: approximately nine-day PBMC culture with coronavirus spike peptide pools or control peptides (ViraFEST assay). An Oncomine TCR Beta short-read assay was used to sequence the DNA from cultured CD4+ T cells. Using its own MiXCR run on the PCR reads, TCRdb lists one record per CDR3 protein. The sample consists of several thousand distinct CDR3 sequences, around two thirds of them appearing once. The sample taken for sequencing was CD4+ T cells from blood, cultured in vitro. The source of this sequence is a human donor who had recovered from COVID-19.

The CDR3 sequence: CASSHPTSAFYNEQFF. CDR3 coding DNA: TGTGCCAGCAGCCACCCAACGAGCGCGTTCTACAATGAGCAGTTCTTC. This sequence joins TRBV5-8 and TRBJ2-1; D not certain. Germline CDR1 SGHTS, CDR2 YDEGEE. V lost 4 bases to trimming and J lost 3 bases, with 17 bases between them. The CDR3 is made up of 16 amino acids.